These 18 T cell receptor beta chains share one sample of origin, sequenced in a study of control samples from healthy donors and cancer patients. Profiled with immunoSEQ multiplex PCR; TCRdb holds only in-frame clones, not every one. The repertoire holds 110,000 or so clones, with roughly 90% as singletons. Sequenced input: blood. Receptor source: a woman between 50 and 59 years old in good health.

The chain has TRBV25-1 and TRBJ2-5; 7 bases are a match to TRBD2. The V and J ends lost 1 base and 2 bases, in that order; junction bases with no gene match: 7. The CDR3 totals 16 residues. CDR1 MGHDK and CDR2 SYGVNS come from the germline V gene. The CDR3 reads CASSEFGEGRQETQYF. CDR3 DNA sequence: TGTGCCAGCAGTGAATTTGGGGAGGGTAGGCAAGAGACCCAGTACTTC.

The genes are TRBV2 and TRBJ2-7; D possibly corresponds to TRBD1 (5 bases). CDR3 length equals 12 residues. Trimming took off 0 bases at V and 11 bases at J, with 11 bases between the two ends. The germline V gene has CDR1 SNHLY and CDR2 FYNNEI. The CDR3 nucleotides read TGTGCCAGCAGTGAAGCCACTCAACAGGAGTACTTC. This translates into CASSEATQQEYF.

The gene calls are TRBV7-3 and TRBJ1-6; the match to TRBD1 covers 7 bases. The germline V gene has CDR1 SGHTA and CDR2 FQGTGA. CDR3 length equals 15 residues. The J segment lost 7 bases and the V segment lost 5 bases, leaving 8 bases of the junction unmatched. The CDR3: CASSPAGGGNSPLHF. CDR3 coding DNA: TGTGCCAGCAGCCCTGCAGGGGGTGGAAATTCACCCCTCCACTTT.

The chain joins TRBV4-1 to TRBJ2-2; D unclear. The germline V gene has CDR1 MGHRA and CDR2 YSYEKL. Trimming pared 1 base from V and 0 bases from J, leaving 6 bases between. This CDR3 is 15 amino acids long. This CDR3 is CASSQALPNTGELFF. The CDR3 DNA reads TGCGCCAGCAGCCAAGCACTCCCGAACACCGGGGAGCTGTTTTTT.

The chain links TRBV30 to TRBJ1-3, with D perhaps TRBD1 (5 bases). Per germline, CDR1 GTSNPN and CDR2 SVGIG (reference sequence). With 6 bases removed from V and 4 bases from J, the gap between germline ends came to 13 bases. The CDR3 has 13 amino acids. The chain's CDR3 is CACAGVPGNTIYF. CDR3 DNA: TGTGCCTGCGCGGGGGTGCCAGGAAACACCATATATTTT. The full variable domain, completed using reference TRBV30 and TRBJ1-3, is SQTIHQWPATLVQPVGSPLSLECTVEGTSNPNLYWYRQAAGRGLQLLFYSVGIGQISSEVPQNLSASRPQDRQFILSSKKLLLSDSGFYLCACAGVPGNTIYFGEGSWLTVV.

The chain uses TRBV18 and TRBJ2-2; no reliable D call. V lost 0 bases to trimming and J lost 0 bases, with 5 bases between them. CDR3 size: 15 residues. CDR1 and CDR2 (germline): KGHSH, LQKENI. The CDR3 loop reads CASSPPNANTGELFF. The CDR3, as DNA: TGTGCCAGCTCACCACCGAATGCGAACACCGGGGAGCTGTTTTTT.

The rearrangement uses TRBV27 and TRBJ2-4, with D possibly being TRBD2 (6 bases). The CDR3 is made up of 15 amino acids. In germline, CDR1 is MNHEY, CDR2 SMNVEV (reference sequence). Between the trimmed V and J ends, which lost 6 bases and 1 base, there was a span of 13 bases. CDR3 nucleotide sequence: TGTGCCAGCAGCCAGGGACTCGGGGCCAAAAACATTCAGTACTTC. It translates to CASSQGLGAKNIQYF.

The chain employs TRBV19 and TRBJ1-2; 7 bases are a match to TRBD1. J gave up 8 bases and V 8 bases, and 5 bases lay outside the gene matches. CDR1 and CDR2 from the germline V gene are LNHDA and SQIVND (reference sequence). The CDR3 consists of 11 residues. CDR3 protein: CASRQGGGYTF. The CDR3 coding sequence is TGTGCCAGTCGACAGGGAGGAGGCTACACCTTC.

CDR3 region: CASSAGANNEQFF. The CDR3 DNA reads as TGTGCCAGCAGCGCTGGCGCGAACAATGAGCAGTTCTTC. The V and J genes are TRBV9 and TRBJ2-1; D ambiguous. Germline V gene data show CDR1 as SGDLS and CDR2 as YYNGEE. The length of the CDR3 is 13 residues. The germline V and J ends were trimmed by 3 bases and 5 bases, with 9 bases remaining between them.

The V and J genes are TRBV13 and TRBJ1-2; unclear D gene. This CDR3 region has 14 residues. V was trimmed by 0 bases and J by 4 bases, leaving 9 bases between them. Germline V gene lookup returns CDR1 PRHDT and CDR2 FYEKMQ (reference sequence). CDR3 DNA: TGTGCCAGCAGCTTAGGGGAAGTGAGCTATGGCTACACCTTC. Protein: CASSLGEVSYGYTF.

This sequence joins TRBV5-1 and TRBJ2-5; D is perhaps TRBD1 (6 bases). The ends were cut back, 4 bases at V and 0 bases at J, with 19 bases in the middle. CDR3 length equals 17 residues. Germline V CDR1 and CDR2: SGHRS, YFSETQ. The CDR3 loop is CASSPKGDNRYQETQYF. The CDR3, as DNA: TGCGCCAGCAGCCCTAAAGGGGACAACCGGTACCAAGAGACCCAGTACTTC.

This clone was seen more than once but under ten times. The CDR3 DNA is TGTGCCAGCCGACGAATGACTAGCGGGAACTACGAGCAGTACTTC. Protein product: CASRRMTSGNYEQYF. This rearrangement joins TRBV11-2 to TRBJ2-7, with 11 nucleotides matching TRBD2. CDR3 length: 15 residues. Germline V gives CDR1 SGHAT, CDR2 FQNNGV. The J segment lost 3 bases and the V segment lost 8 bases, leaving 9 bases of the junction unmatched. Variable domain in full (rest from reference TRBV11-2 and TRBJ2-7): EAGVAQSPRYKIIEKRQSVAFWCNPISGHATLYWYQQILGQGPKLLIQFQNNGVVDDSQLPKDRFSAERLKGVDSTLKIQPAKLEDSAVYLCASRRMTSGNYEQYFGPGTRLTVT.

This clone was recorded once. This chain links TRBV7-2 with TRBJ1-5; no reliable D call. Germline CDR1 reads SGHTA; CDR2 reads FQGNSA. The CDR3 is 12 residues long. V gave up 1 base and J gave up 6 bases, with 4 bases separating them. DNA of the CDR3: TGTGCCAGCAGCTTAGAGGGTCAGCCCCAGCATTTT. Amino acids: CASSLEGQPQHF.

This chain links TRBV6-6 with TRBJ1-3; a weak D match, TRBD1 (5 bases). Trimming took off 7 bases at V and 0 bases at J, with 22 bases between the two ends. This CDR3 contains 18 residues. Germline CDR1 is MNHNY and CDR2 is SVGAGI (reference sequence). CDR3: CASTRTGGRTNSGNTIYF. The CDR3, as DNA: TGTGCCAGCACTCGAACGGGGGGACGGACGAACTCTGGAAACACCATATATTTT.

The genes are TRBV30 and TRBJ1-2, with D perhaps TRBD1 (5 bases). Trimming took off 3 bases at V and 4 bases at J, with 33 bases between the two ends. The CDR3 is made up of 20 amino acids. CDR1 is GTSNPN and CDR2 is SVGIG in the germline V gene (reference sequence). CDR3 sequence (DNA): TGTGCCTGGAGCGGTCCCTCTTCCGCGGGACGGCTACCGAGGGGCTATGGCTACACCTTC. Residues: CAWSGPSSAGRLPRGYGYTF.

CDR3 protein: CASSGGTRNEQFF. CDR3 sequence (DNA): TGTGCCAGCAGCGGTGGGACACGGAATGAGCAGTTCTTC. The chain links TRBV3-1 (or the pseudogene TRBV3-2) to TRBJ2-1; tentative D call: TRBD1 (6 bases). Germline V gene sequence: CDR1 LGHDT, CDR2 YNNKEL (reference sequence). V was trimmed by 5 bases and J by 7 bases, leaving 12 bases between them. The CDR3 runs to 13 residues.

The chain has TRBV7-6 and TRBJ1-3; D uncertain. V was clipped by 5 bases and J by 3 bases, with 14 bases between them. The germline gives CDR1 SGHVS, CDR2 FNYEAQ. The CDR3 runs 15 residues. DNA for the CDR3: TGTGCCAGCAGCCCTACGGCGGGGAGTGGAAACACCATATATTTT. It is translated as CASSPTAGSGNTIYF.

The gene calls are TRBV7-3 and TRBJ2-5, with TRBD2 matching 10 bases. J lost 5 bases, V lost 5 bases, and 17 bases had no gene match. This CDR3 has 18 residues. CDR1 and CDR2 (germline): SGHTA, FQGTGA. CDR3 sequence (DNA): TGTGCCAGCAGCCATTGGAATGTTACTAGCGGGGATGTGGAGACCCAGTACTTC. It codes for CASSHWNVTSGDVETQYF.